The 28 T cell receptor beta chains below were found in one sample sequenced in a study of T cell responses to AZD1222 COVID-19 vaccine. Profiling relied on immunoSEQ multiplex PCR, and the TCRdb table lists in-frame clones only, not all of them. This sample has roughly 120,000 clones, with about 90% found just once. Material: peripheral blood, obtained on day 0 of AZD1222 vaccination. The receptors were sampled from an adult in good health.

The V gene is TRBV4-3, the J gene TRBJ2-1; 7 bases line up with TRBD2. V shed 4 bases and J 5 bases; nucleotides not matched to a gene: 14. This CDR3 is built from 17 residues. Germline V CDR1 and CDR2: LGHNA, YSLEER. The CDR3 loop reads CASSRWSGASGNNEQFF. DNA for the CDR3: TGCGCCAGCAGCCGCTGGTCCGGGGCTAGCGGAAACAATGAGCAGTTCTTC.

This chain joins TRBV6-1 and TRBJ1-2; TRBD1 matches at 9 bases. The CDR3 has 15 amino acids. Germline loops: CDR1 MNHNS, CDR2 SASEGT. Germline trimming cut 3 bases from V and 8 bases from J; bases unmatched to any gene: 10. This CDR3 is CASSDLTGQGWGYTF. The CDR3 bases are TGTGCCAGCAGTGACCTTACGGGACAGGGTTGGGGCTACACCTTC.

In this sample, this clone turned up once. This chain links TRBV6-2 or TRBV6-3 with TRBJ2-7, with 8 nucleotides matching TRBD1. Germline lookup yields CDR1 MNHEY and CDR2 SVGEGT. Trimming cost V 5 bases and J 2 bases; bases outside gene matches: 8. The CDR3 has 15 amino acids. The CDR3 spells CASSRQGHFTYEQYF. In nucleotides, the CDR3 is TGTGCCAGCAGTCGACAGGGGCACTTCACCTACGAGCAGTACTTC.

This rearrangement joins TRBV4-2 to TRBJ2-7; 11 nucleotides line up with TRBD2. This CDR3 region has 17 residues. Germline lookup yields CDR1 LGHNA and CDR2 YNFKEQ. Losses at the gene ends were 1 base for V and 5 bases for J; bases not matched to a gene: 10. The CDR3, as DNA: TGTGCCAGCAGCCAAGTGGTTCTAGCGGGAGGTCGGGACGAGCAGTACTTC. Amino acid sequence: CASSQVVLAGGRDEQYF.

The chain has TRBV5-5 and TRBJ1-2; D not certain. V shed 0 bases and J shed 4 bases, with 10 bases lying between them. The CDR3 extends over 14 amino acids. Per the germline V gene, CDR1 is SGHKS and CDR2 is YYEKEE (reference sequence). The CDR3 reads CASSLDVLIYGYTF. DNA for the CDR3: TGTGCCAGCAGCTTGGATGTGCTAATCTATGGCTACACCTTC.

CDR3 bases: TGTGCCACCAGCAGAGGGTTTGGGCAGGGGGTTGGCTATGGCTACACCTTC. This codes for CATSRGFGQGVGYGYTF. The chain employs TRBV15 and TRBJ1-2; 7 nucleotides match TRBD1. Trimming took 1 base from V and 4 from J; bases not matched to a gene: 12. The CDR3 runs to 17 residues. CDR1 and CDR2 from the germline V gene are LNHNV and YYDKDF (reference sequence).

This clone was observed once. This chain uses TRBV6-5 with TRBJ2-1; D is possibly TRBD2 (6 bases). Per germline, CDR1 MNHEY and CDR2 SVGAGI. There are 15 residues in the CDR3. Trimming stripped 5 bases from V and 2 bases from J, with 13 bases between. The CDR3 DNA reads as TGTGCCAGCAGTCAACGGACTATCGCCTACAATGAGCAGTTCTTC. Translating it yields CASSQRTIAYNEQFF.

This clone is a singleton in its sample. J is TRBJ1-1 and V is TRBV6-5; D is uncertain. Germline CDR1 MNHEY, CDR2 SVGAGI. The CDR3 extends over 13 amino acids. V lost 6 bases and J lost 0, with 8 bases in between. This CDR3 reads CASSGSVNTEAFF. In DNA, the CDR3 is TGTGCCAGCAGCGGGTCTGTGAACACTGAAGCTTTCTTT.

This sequence joins TRBV7-9 and TRBJ2-5; 7 nucleotides line up with TRBD1. J lost 3 bases, V lost 6 bases, and 7 bases had no gene match. This CDR3 contains 14 residues. Germline CDR1 is SEHNR and CDR2 is FQNEAQ (reference sequence). The DNA for the CDR3 is TGTGCCAGCAGAGTAGGTCAGGGGGAAGAGACCCAGTACTTC. Translation gives CASRVGQGEETQYF. Full variable domain (outside the CDR3, taken from reference TRBV7-9 and TRBJ2-5): DTGVSQNPRHKITKRGQNVTFRCDPISEHNRLYWYRQTLGQGPEFLTYFQNEAQLEKSRLLSDRFSAERPKGSFSTLEIQRTEQGDSAMYLCASRVGQGEETQYFGPGTRLLVL.

The V gene is TRBV12-3 or TRBV12-4, the J gene TRBJ2-7; 10 bases match TRBD1. CDR3 length: 13 residues. Losses at the gene ends were 4 bases for V and 6 bases for J; bases not matched to a gene: 3. CDR3 DNA: TGTGCCAGCAGTTATTGGACAGGGGGCGAGCAGTACTTC. It translates to CASSYWTGGEQYF.

The rearrangement links TRBV29-1 to TRBJ1-2; D remains unclear. CDR3 length: 9 amino acids. Trimming left V 3 bases short and J 7 bases short, with 3 bases between. Germline CDR1 is SQVTM and CDR2 is ANQGSEA. CDR3 amino acids: CSVDGGYTF. The CDR3 DNA reads TGCAGCGTTGACGGTGGCTACACCTTC.

The J gene is TRBJ2-2, the V gene TRBV9; D may be TRBD2 (6 bases). The length of the CDR3 is 16 residues. V lost 0 bases, J lost 3 bases, and 12 bases lay in between. Germline-derived CDR1 and CDR2 are SGDLS and YYNGEE. CDR3: CASSVVSERDTGELFF. In DNA form, the CDR3 reads TGTGCCAGCAGCGTAGTGTCGGAGCGGGACACCGGGGAGCTGTTTTTT.

V gene TRBV19 combines with J gene TRBJ1-5, with TRBD1 as a possible D gene (6 bases). This CDR3 contains 15 residues. V gave up 6 bases and J gave up 1 base, with 13 bases separating them. Germline CDR1 and CDR2: LNHDA and SQIVND (reference sequence). The CDR3 sequence: CASSPGQGSNQPQHF. The CDR3 DNA follows: TGTGCCAGTAGCCCCGGGCAGGGGAGCAATCAGCCCCAGCATTTT.

CDR3 nucleotides: TGTGCCAGCAGCCCGATGAGAAGACAGGGAGAGACCCAGTACTTC. It specifies CASSPMRRQGETQYF. This sequence joins TRBV3-1 (or the pseudogene TRBV3-2) and TRBJ2-5, with 7 positions matching TRBD1. Looked up from germline, CDR1 is LGHDT and CDR2 is YNNKEL (reference sequence). The CDR3 extends over 15 amino acids. With 4 bases clipped from V and 4 bases from J, the junction kept 9 bases outside the gene matches.

The CDR3 nucleotides are TGTGCCAGCAGCCCGGGACTAGCTAAGACCCAGTACTTC. It codes for CASSPGLAKTQYF. The chain links TRBV13 to TRBJ2-5; TRBD2 aligns across 9 bases. V shed 5 bases, J shed 6 bases, and the junction held 4 bases outside the gene matches. The germline V gene has CDR1 PRHDT and CDR2 FYEKMQ (reference sequence). The CDR3 length is 13 residues.

V gene TRBV5-1 combines with J gene TRBJ2-1; weak D call: TRBD2 (6 bases). Deletions cut 2 bases from V and 6 bases from J, with 15 bases between. The germline gives CDR1 SGHRS, CDR2 YFSETQ. This CDR3 region has 15 residues. The CDR3 is CASSFQWGGSNEQFF. CDR3 DNA: TGCGCCAGCAGCTTCCAATGGGGAGGTAGCAATGAGCAGTTCTTC.

The chain combines TRBV19 with TRBJ2-2, with 9 bases identical to TRBD1. CDR1 LNHDA and CDR2 SQIVND come from the germline V gene (reference sequence). The CDR3 runs to 16 residues. V trimming: 7 bases; J trimming: 3 bases; junction bases outside the gene matches: 9. The DNA for the CDR3 is TGTGCCAGTAACTCCGGGACAGGGCGGTACACCGGGGAGCTGTTTTTT. Amino acids: CASNSGTGRYTGELFF.

This clone was seen only a few times. The chain couples TRBV5-8 to TRBJ1-5; the D is unclear. Germline lookup yields CDR1 SGHTS and CDR2 YDEGEE. CDR3 length: 14 amino acids. With 0 bases removed from V and 4 bases from J, the gap between germline ends came to 8 bases. The CDR3 here is CASSLDGINQPQHF. The CDR3 DNA is TGTGCCAGCAGCTTGGACGGGATTAATCAGCCCCAGCATTTT.

The chain employs TRBV18 and TRBJ1-3; D is unclear. The CDR3 covers 15 residues. CDR1 is KGHSH, CDR2 LQKENI, per germline. Deletions cut 3 bases from V and 0 bases from J, with 9 bases between. DNA for the CDR3: TGTGCCAGCTCACCCTCGCGAGGCTCTGGAAACACCATATATTTT. The encoded protein is CASSPSRGSGNTIYF.

The chain is built from TRBV19 and TRBJ1-2; 10 positions match TRBD1. The CDR3 spans 15 residues. Per germline, CDR1 LNHDA and CDR2 SQIVND (reference sequence). The V segment lost 8 bases and the J segment 4 bases; nucleotides outside the gene matches: 10. The CDR3 coding sequence is TGTGCCAGTGGACAGGGGGGTTCCATGACCTATGGCTACACCTTC. As protein: CASGQGGSMTYGYTF. Variable domain in full (rest from reference TRBV19 and TRBJ1-2): DGGITQSPKYLFRKEGQNVTLSCEQNLNHDAMYWYRQDPGQGLRLIYYSQIVNDFQKGDIAEGYSVSREKKESFPLTVTSAQKNPTAFYLCASGQGGSMTYGYTFGSGTRLTVV.

This CDR3 reads CASSFTSGRGPDTQYF. The CDR3 DNA reads TGCGCCAGCAGCTTCACTAGCGGGAGAGGCCCAGATACGCAGTATTTT. This chain links TRBV5-1 with TRBJ2-3, with 11 bases matching TRBD2. The CDR3 loop spans 16 amino acids. V was pared by 2 bases and J by 4 bases, with 6 bases of the junction left unmatched. Germline assignment: CDR1 SGHRS and CDR2 YFSETQ.

The DNA of the CDR3 is TGTGCCAGCAGCCCACCCGGGCGGTTTGAAGCTTTCTTT. It translates to CASSPPGRFEAFF. This chain joins TRBV11-1 and TRBJ1-1; D unclear. The germline V gene has CDR1 SGHAT and CDR2 FQDESV (reference sequence). Trimming stripped 5 bases from V and 7 bases from J, with 14 bases between. The CDR3 is 13 residues long.

The CDR3 DNA is TGCGCCAGCAGCCAAGTCCCGAGCGGGGGCGGGGAGCTGTTTTTT. Encoded protein: CASSQVPSGGGELFF. The rearrangement uses TRBV4-3 and TRBJ2-2, with 8 nucleotides matching TRBD2. J was trimmed by 7 bases and V by 1 base; bases with no gene match: 5. Germline V gene lookup returns CDR1 LGHNA and CDR2 YSLEER. The CDR3 is 15 amino acids.

This clone was observed a single time. The chain links TRBV7-3 to TRBJ1-1; possible D gene TRBD1, 6 bases. Per germline, CDR1 SGHTA and CDR2 FQGTGA. V was shortened by 3 bases and J by 6 bases, with 14 bases between the two germline ends. The CDR3 runs to 14 residues. The CDR3 DNA is TGTGCCAGCAGCTTGAACAGGGTCCAGGCTGAAGCTTTCTTT. Amino acid sequence: CASSLNRVQAEAFF. Full variable domain (rest looked up from reference TRBV7-3 and TRBJ1-1): GAGVSQTPSNKVTEKGKYVELRCDPISGHTALYWYRQSLGQGPEFLIYFQGTGAADDSGLPNDRFFAVRPEGSVSTLKIQRTERGDSAVYLCASSLNRVQAEAFFGQGTRLTVV.

The chain employs TRBV2 and TRBJ1-2; D is unresolved. Germline loops: CDR1 SNHLY, CDR2 FYNNEI. This CDR3 comprises 13 residues. The V and J ends lost 5 bases and 1 base respectively, with 8 bases between them. The CDR3 region is CASSLSINYGYTF. In DNA form, the CDR3 reads TGTGCCAGCAGTCTCTCTATTAACTATGGCTACACCTTC.

The V gene is TRBV30, the J gene TRBJ1-2, with TRBD1 identical over 7 bases. J gave up 5 bases and V 2 bases, and 5 bases lay outside the gene matches. The CDR3 extends over 13 amino acids. The germline V gene has CDR1 GTSNPN and CDR2 SVGIG (reference sequence). The CDR3 region has the DNA TGTGCCTGGAGTACAGGGGCCCTATATGGCTACACCTTC. It specifies CAWSTGALYGYTF.

V and J are TRBV6-5 and TRBJ2-7; D is uncertain. CDR3 length: 13 residues. Trimming removed 6 bases from V and 3 bases from J, with 12 bases in between. Looked up from germline, CDR1 is MNHEY and CDR2 is SVGAGI. CDR3 sequence reads: CASSPYLGYEQYF. The CDR3 coding sequence is TGTGCCAGCAGCCCCTATCTGGGCTACGAGCAGTACTTC.

The chain is built from TRBV27 and TRBJ1-2, with a possible D match to TRBD1 (6 bases). Germline V gene sequence: CDR1 MNHEY, CDR2 SMNVEV (reference sequence). V gave up 2 bases and J gave up 5 bases, with 12 bases separating them. This CDR3 comprises 14 residues. The CDR3 DNA sequence: TGTGCCAGCAGTTTACTGGGGGGCGCGTATGGCTACACCTTC. As protein: CASSLLGGAYGYTF.